This passage covers 27 T cell receptor beta chains from one sample sequenced in a study of T cell repertoires in cytomegalovirus infection. From the reads, TCRdb called clonotypes with MiXCR, one entry per CDR3 protein. This repertoire shows about 770,000 distinct CDR3 sequences, 25% to 30% found once; its top ten account for 10% to 15%. Their recognized antigens are unknown. The input for sequencing was cultured CD8+ T cells from PBMCs, taken from culture after CMV antigen stimulation. These receptors all come from a human donor in good health (CMV status not recorded). Some clones in this sample may be carry-over from other donors' samples.

This clonotype was detected a few times. The J gene is TRBJ2-2, the V gene TRBV7-6, with D perhaps given as TRBD1 or TRBD2 (6 bases each). V was trimmed by 11 bases and J by 7 bases, leaving 17 bases between them. In germline, CDR1 is SGHVS, CDR2 FNYEAQ. The CDR3 has 13 amino acids. CDR3 residues: CACPGAGGGELFF. CDR3 coding DNA: TGTGCCTGCCCGGGGGCCGGGGGCGGGGAGCTGTTTTTT.

This rearrangement joins TRBV19 to TRBJ1-1; D call uncertain. Germline V gives CDR1 LNHDA, CDR2 SQIVND (reference sequence). The V gene lost 2 bases and the J gene lost 0 bases, with 7 bases spanning the gap. The CDR3 spans 14 residues. The CDR3 coding sequence is TGTGCCAGTAGTATACGCGGCATGAACACTGAAGCTTTCTTT. This encodes CASSIRGMNTEAFF.

The chain links TRBV20-1 to TRBJ1-5, with 9 bases identical to TRBD1. CDR3 length: 15 residues. The V gene's germline CDR1 is DFQATT and CDR2 SNEGSKA (reference sequence). V was pared by 0 bases and J by 9 bases, with 9 bases of the junction left unmatched. The CDR3 spells CSARDRRTGVRPQHF. The CDR3 DNA sequence: TGCAGTGCTAGAGATAGGCGGACAGGGGTACGGCCCCAGCATTTT.

This clonotype turned up a few times. V and J are TRBV7-9 and TRBJ1-5, with no clear D. Trimming left V 1 base short and J 9 bases short, with 19 bases between. This CDR3 has 16 residues. From germline, CDR1 is SEHNR and CDR2 FQNEAQ (reference sequence). CDR3 protein: CASSLEMAGARGPQHF. CDR3 nucleotides: TGTGCCAGCAGCTTAGAAATGGCAGGCGCCCGGGGGCCCCAGCATTTT.

The chain employs TRBV28 and TRBJ1-2; 7 bases are shared with TRBD1. The J segment lost 4 bases and the V segment lost 2 bases, leaving 7 bases of the junction unmatched. Germline CDR1 reads MDHEN; CDR2 reads SYDVKM. The CDR3 consists of 15 residues. Written as DNA, the CDR3 is TGTGCCAGCAGTTTAAGGGCCGACAGGGCCTATGGCTACACCTTC. It is translated as CASSLRADRAYGYTF.

A few counts support this clonotype. The gene calls are TRBV12-3 or TRBV12-4 and TRBJ2-2; TRBD1 agrees at 10 bases. The CDR3 runs to 17 residues. V lost 2 bases and J lost 4; bases outside the gene matches: 7. The chain's CDR3 is CASSLQPGTGVTGELFF. The CDR3, as DNA: TGTGCCAGCAGTTTACAGCCGGGGACAGGGGTCACCGGGGAGCTGTTTTTT.

This clonotype showed up many times. The chain links TRBV12-3 or TRBV12-4 to TRBJ1-5; tentatively, D is TRBD1 (6 bases). With 3 bases removed from V and 7 bases from J, the gap between germline ends came to 16 bases. The CDR3 contains 15 residues. DNA for the CDR3: TGTGCCAGCAGTTTTGCCCTAGGAGGGGGGCAGCCCCAGCATTTT. This sequence encodes CASSFALGGGQPQHF.

This clonotype was seen only a few times. V and J are TRBV6-2 or TRBV6-3 and TRBJ2-2; D is possibly TRBD1 or TRBD2 (5 bases each). This CDR3 region has 16 residues. Between the trimmed V and J ends, which lost 0 bases and 2 bases, there was a span of 10 bases. The germline CDR1 and CDR2 sequences are MNHEY and SVGEGT. This chain's CDR3 is CASSYSGDVNTGELFF. CDR3 sequence (DNA): TGTGCCAGCAGTTACTCAGGGGACGTTAACACCGGGGAGCTGTTTTTT.

This CDR3 is CASSQAGGYTEAFF. The DNA for the CDR3 is TGCGCCAGCAGCCAAGCTGGCGGGTACACTGAAGCTTTCTTT. V is TRBV4-1 and J is TRBJ1-1; no clear D gene. The V end was cut by 1 base, the J end by 3 bases, with 9 bases between. Germline CDR1 is MGHRA and CDR2 is YSYEKL. CDR3 size: 14 residues.

This clonotype has a count of ten or more. The chain is built from TRBV27 and TRBJ2-4, with no clear D. Germline CDR1 and CDR2: MNHEY and SMNVEV (reference sequence). Trimming shortened V by 8 bases and J by 0 bases, and 8 bases separated the two germline ends. This CDR3 comprises 13 residues. The CDR3 DNA reads as TGTGCCAGCGCCGATTTAGCCAAAAACATTCAGTACTTC. Residues: CASADLAKNIQYF.

Sample share makes this clonotype medium-sized. The V and J genes are TRBV12-5 and TRBJ2-5, with TRBD1 matching 8 bases. V lost 5 bases to trimming and J lost 2 bases; unmatched junction nucleotides: 10. This CDR3 comprises 16 residues. Germline V gives CDR1 LGHNT, CDR2 FRNRAP. The CDR3 spells CASGPGQGWRQETQYF. For the CDR3, the DNA is TGTGCTAGTGGTCCCGGACAGGGATGGAGGCAAGAGACCCAGTACTTC.

Only a few counts were recorded for this clonotype. Written as DNA, the CDR3 is TGTGCCAGCAGCTTCAGCGGGGGGCCAGGGAATGAGCAGTTCTTC. This codes for CASSFSGGPGNEQFF. The chain joins TRBV7-3 to TRBJ2-1, with 9 bases aligning to TRBD2. This CDR3 is 15 amino acids long. The V gene end was trimmed by 3 bases and the J gene end by 7 bases; junction bases not matched to a gene: 7. Germline-derived CDR1 and CDR2 are SGHTA and FQGTGA. The full variable domain, completed using reference TRBV7-3 and TRBJ2-1, is GAGVSQTPSNKVTEKGKYVELRCDPISGHTALYWYRQSLGQGPEFLIYFQGTGAADDSGLPNDRFFAVRPEGSVSTLKIQRTERGDSAVYLCASSFSGGPGNEQFFGPGTRLTVL.

In this sample, this clonotype turned up a few times. The chain couples TRBV7-2 to TRBJ2-7, with TRBD2 matching over 8 bases. This CDR3 comprises 14 residues. The junction had 7 bases not matched to a gene; V was cut back by 2 bases and J by 7 bases. Germline lookup yields CDR1 SGHTA and CDR2 FQGNSA. CDR3 amino acids: CASSLIGGAEEQYF. Written as DNA, the CDR3 is TGTGCCAGCAGCTTAATCGGGGGGGCCGAAGAGCAGTACTTC. The full variable domain, in which reference TRBV7-2 and TRBJ2-7 provide the parts outside the CDR3, is GAGVSQSPSNKVTEKGKDVELRCDPISGHTALYWYRQSLGQGLEFLIYFQGNSAPDKSGLPSDRFSAERTGGSVSTLTIQRTQQEDSAVYLCASSLIGGAEEQYFGPGTRLTVT.

The rearrangement joins TRBV7-6 to TRBJ2-1; TRBD1 agrees at 7 bases. The CDR3 runs 15 residues. Germline V gene data show CDR1 as SGHVS and CDR2 as FNYEAQ. The trim removed 2 bases at V and 5 bases at J, leaving 6 bases unmatched. The CDR3 reads CASSLSGTENNEQFF. DNA of the CDR3: TGTGCCAGCAGCTTATCCGGGACAGAGAACAATGAGCAGTTCTTC.

The J gene is TRBJ1-1, the V gene TRBV11-3; TRBD1 agrees at 11 bases. Germline V gene lookup returns CDR1 SGHNT and CDR2 YENEEA. The CDR3 has 14 amino acids. The V segment lost 5 bases and the J segment 7 bases; nucleotides outside the gene matches: 6. The CDR3 here is CASSGRDRGDEAFF. The CDR3 region has the DNA TGTGCCAGCAGCGGAAGGGACAGGGGGGATGAAGCTTTCTTT.

The chain is built from TRBV28 and TRBJ2-7, with 8 positions matching TRBD1. Trimming at V came to 7 bases and at J to 4 bases, leaving 6 bases not matched to a gene. Per the germline V gene, CDR1 is MDHEN and CDR2 is SYDVKM. CDR3 length: 13 residues. CDR3 amino acids: CASKQDRDYEQYV. DNA of the CDR3: TGTGCCAGCAAACAGGACAGGGATTACGAGCAGTACGTC.

This sequence joins TRBV11-2 and TRBJ2-1; TRBD2 matches at 9 bases. The CDR3 length is 12 residues. The V and J ends lost 5 bases and 12 bases, in that order; junction bases with no gene match: 5. CDR1 is SGHAT, CDR2 FQNNGV, per germline. Here the CDR3 DNA reads TGTGCCAGCAGCCAGACTAGCGGTACGCAGTTCTTC. Its protein product is CASSQTSGTQFF.

This clonotype was counted ten times or more. This chain links TRBV7-2 with TRBJ1-5, with D possibly matching TRBD1 (5 bases). V dropped 5 bases and J dropped 0 bases, with 11 bases sitting between them. Germline-derived CDR1 and CDR2 are SGHTA and FQGNSA. The CDR3 has 15 amino acids. The CDR3 region is CASSPTGYSNQPQHF. Here the CDR3 DNA reads TGTGCCAGCAGCCCAACAGGCTATAGCAATCAGCCCCAGCATTTT.

The rearrangement joins TRBV5-1 to TRBJ2-1; 12 positions agree with TRBD2. The CDR3 is made up of 21 amino acids. Germline CDR1 is SGHRS and CDR2 is YFSETQ. V dropped 3 bases and J dropped 5; count of bases not matched to a gene: 21. The CDR3 DNA reads TGCGCCAGCAGCTACCCCCCGGCTGGGCTAGCGGGGGGGCCTTTTGACAATGAGCAGTTCTTC. The encoded protein is CASSYPPAGLAGGPFDNEQFF.

This clonotype is a singleton in its sample. The genes are TRBV6-8 and TRBJ2-1; 9 bases align to TRBD2. The CDR3 is 19 amino acids. Germline loops: CDR1 MNHGY, CDR2 SAAAGT. The ends lost 0 bases at V and 4 bases at J; junction bases unmatched: 13. CDR3 bases: TGTGCCAGCAGTTACTCGTTGCCCGGGGCGGGGGGGAAATACAATGAGCAGTTCTTC. Its translation: CASSYSLPGAGGKYNEQFF.

This clonotype was observed a handful of times. The chain has TRBV4-1 and TRBJ2-1; D call uncertain. Germline CDR1 reads MGHRA; CDR2 reads YSYEKL. With 0 bases removed from V and 8 bases from J, the gap between germline ends came to 17 bases. This CDR3 is built from 16 residues. CDR3 nucleotide sequence: TGCGCCAGCAGCCAAGAAAGACGTCTCGTTAGGGATGAGCAGTTCTTC. Its translation is CASSQERRLVRDEQFF.

The chain employs TRBV4-1 and TRBJ2-5; D possibly corresponds to TRBD1 (5 bases). Germline V gene lookup returns CDR1 MGHRA and CDR2 YSYEKL. The CDR3 extends over 16 amino acids. The ends were cut back, 0 bases at V and 4 bases at J, with 15 bases in the middle. The CDR3 protein is CASSQEKGLVGETQYF. In DNA, the CDR3 is TGCGCCAGCAGCCAAGAAAAGGGGCTAGTAGGAGAGACCCAGTACTTC.

This clonotype was observed a few times. The chain has TRBV7-6 and TRBJ2-1; D tentatively fits TRBD1 or TRBD2 (5 bases each). Trimming took off 0 bases at V and 2 bases at J, with 11 bases between the two ends. This CDR3 is 16 amino acids long. In germline, CDR1 is SGHVS, CDR2 FNYEAQ. The CDR3 DNA follows: TGTGCCAGCAGCTTAGCGTCCGGGGCCCCCTACAATGAGCAGTTCTTC. Amino acids: CASSLASGAPYNEQFF.

V gene TRBV19 combines with J gene TRBJ2-7; either TRBD1 or TRBD2 may supply D (5 bases each). The CDR3 has 15 residues. The germline V gene encodes CDR1 LNHDA and CDR2 SQIVND (reference sequence). Trimming left V 3 bases short and J 0 bases short, with 12 bases between. This CDR3 reads CASSMGRGSSYEQYF. The DNA for the CDR3 is TGTGCCAGTAGTATGGGACGGGGCAGCTCCTACGAGCAGTACTTC.

This clonotype showed up just a few times. V and J are TRBV7-6 and TRBJ2-2; D possibly uses TRBD1 or TRBD2 (6 bases each). The V end lost 11 bases, the J end lost 1 base, and 14 bases lay between the germline ends. Germline lookup yields CDR1 SGHVS and CDR2 FNYEAQ. This CDR3 has 14 amino acids. The chain's CDR3 is CAVLGGVNTGELFF. The CDR3 DNA sequence: TGTGCCGTCCTCGGGGGCGTGAACACCGGGGAGCTGTTTTTT.

This clonotype was detected only a few times. The V call is TRBV18, the J call TRBJ1-6; a possible D gene is TRBD1 (5 bases). V gave up 6 bases and J gave up 2 bases, with 11 bases separating them. The CDR3 length is 15 residues. Germline V CDR1 and CDR2: KGHSH, LQKENI. The CDR3 nucleotides are TGTGCCAGCTCTGACAGTGCTCCCTATAATTCACCCCTCCACTTT. This gives the protein CASSDSAPYNSPLHF.

This clonotype was picked up a small number of times. DNA of the CDR3: TGTGCCAGCAGTGCGGCCATCTCCTACGAGCAGTACTTC. Encoded protein: CASSAAISYEQYF. The J gene is TRBJ2-7, the V gene TRBV6-1; D gene uncertain. V lost 4 bases and J 0 bases, leaving 7 bases between the germline ends. This CDR3 is built from 13 residues. Germline values: CDR1 MNHNS, CDR2 SASEGT.